The 28 T cell receptor beta chains below all came from one sample that was sequenced in a study of blood T cell repertoires in COVID-19. TCRdb's table, derived via immunoSEQ multiplex PCR, lists solely in-frame clones and lacks some. The data contain about 140,000 clones, around 80% of them seen just once; the ten biggest clones take up 4.5%. Sequencing was done on a sample of peripheral blood. The receptors were gathered from an elderly woman with active or convalescent COVID-19.

This rearrangement joins TRBV7-8 to TRBJ1-2; D gene ambiguous. This CDR3 has 14 amino acids. Trimming stripped 5 bases from V and 0 bases from J, with 10 bases between. Germline CDR1 is SGHVS and CDR2 is FQNEAQ. CDR3 amino acids: CASSARGSNYGYTF. The CDR3 region has the DNA TGTGCCAGCAGCGCCCGGGGATCTAACTATGGCTACACCTTC.

The gene calls are TRBV9 and TRBJ1-2; D is uncertain. Trimming shortened V by 1 base and J by 8 bases, and 6 bases separated the two germline ends. Germline loops: CDR1 SGDLS, CDR2 YYNGEE. The CDR3 is 11 amino acids. The DNA for the CDR3 is TGTGCCAGCAGCGTACCTTCCGGCTACACCTTC. Protein: CASSVPSGYTF.

The chain is built from TRBV29-1 and TRBJ1-5, with 8 positions matching TRBD1. The CDR3 contains 14 residues. Per germline, CDR1 SQVTM and CDR2 ANQGSEA. V was pared by 4 bases and J by 3 bases, with 5 bases of the junction left unmatched. The CDR3 reads CSVVGTGDNQPQHF. The CDR3 DNA reads TGCAGCGTTGTTGGGACAGGAGACAATCAGCCCCAGCATTTT.

The chain recombines TRBV18 with TRBJ1-2; D perhaps matches TRBD1 (6 bases). The CDR3 consists of 14 residues. Per the germline V gene, CDR1 is KGHSH and CDR2 is LQKENI. Trimming took 3 bases from V and 7 from J, leaving 15 bases between them. The CDR3 DNA reads TGTGCCAGCTCACCGACAGGAGAGGGATCTGGCTACACCTTC. Translating gives CASSPTGEGSGYTF.

This chain links TRBV5-4 with TRBJ2-1, with 9 bases aligning to TRBD1. Losses at the gene ends were 9 bases for V and 5 bases for J; bases not matched to a gene: 6. This CDR3 contains 13 residues. Germline CDR1 SGHNT, CDR2 YYREEE (reference sequence). The DNA for the CDR3 is TGTGCCATACGGGACAGGGCCGACAATGAGCAGTTCTTC. Its translation is CAIRDRADNEQFF.

CDR3 loop: CASSQGQGNQHF. The CDR3 nucleotides read TGTGCCAGCAGCCAAGGACAGGGCAACCAGCATTTT. This rearrangement joins TRBV3-1 (or the pseudogene TRBV3-2) to TRBJ1-5; TRBD1 matches 7 bases. The CDR3 extends over 12 amino acids. Trimming took 1 base from V and 12 from J; bases not matched to a gene: 3. Germline assignment: CDR1 LGHDT and CDR2 YNNKEL (reference sequence).

The chain joins TRBV6-1 to TRBJ1-4; TRBD1 aligns across 8 bases. This CDR3 region has 19 residues. J was trimmed by 7 bases and V by 0 bases; bases with no gene match: 16. Germline assignment: CDR1 MNHNS and CDR2 SASEGT. CDR3 amino acids: CASSEALGTGHPRGEKLFF. The CDR3, as DNA: TGTGCCAGCAGTGAAGCCCTCGGGACAGGCCACCCCCGGGGTGAAAAACTGTTTTTT.

The V call is TRBV19, the J call TRBJ2-3, with D possibly being TRBD1 (5 bases). V dropped 4 bases and J dropped 0 bases, with 11 bases sitting between them. The CDR3 totals 15 residues. Germline CDR1 and CDR2: LNHDA and SQIVND (reference sequence). The CDR3 DNA reads as TGTGCCAGTAGTACGGCGACAGCTAGCACAGATACGCAGTATTTT. It translates to CASSTATASTDTQYF.

The V and J genes are TRBV7-9 and TRBJ2-1; 9 bases are shared with TRBD2. The germline gives CDR1 SEHNR, CDR2 FQNEAQ (reference sequence). Trimming took 6 bases from V and 6 from J; bases not matched to a gene: 9. The CDR3 consists of 15 residues. This CDR3 is CASSFSGGPGNEQFF. The CDR3 region has the DNA TGTGCCAGCAGTTTTAGCGGGGGCCCCGGCAATGAGCAGTTCTTC.

The chain employs TRBV5-1 and TRBJ1-1; D ambiguous. The V end was cut by 4 bases, the J end by 5 bases, with 18 bases between. Germline CDR1 and CDR2: SGHRS and YFSETQ. This CDR3 has 15 amino acids. The CDR3 nucleotides read TGCGCCAGCAGCAGTGCCCAATCCGGGGTGACTGAAGCTTTCTTT. Its protein product is CASSSAQSGVTEAFF.

This clone was detected once. The chain combines TRBV28 with TRBJ1-1; D unclear. From germline, CDR1 is MDHEN and CDR2 SYDVKM. Trimming removed 6 bases from V and 1 base from J, with 12 bases in between. The CDR3 is 14 residues long. The CDR3 DNA reads TGTGCCAGCAGCATCGAACATCGGAACACTGAAGCTTTCTTT. Its protein product is CASSIEHRNTEAFF. Together with reference TRBV28 and TRBJ1-1, the CDR3 gives the full variable domain: DVKVTQSSRYLVKRTGEKVFLECVQDMDHENMFWYRQDPGLGLRLIYFSYDVKMKEKGDIPEGYSVSREKKERFSLILESASTNQTSMYLCASSIEHRNTEAFFGQGTRLTVV.

The V gene is TRBV12-3 or TRBV12-4, the J gene TRBJ1-1; D call uncertain. The V end was cut by 7 bases, the J end by 7 bases, with 13 bases between. The CDR3 has 12 residues. The CDR3, as DNA: TGTGCCAGCACCTTCGGGGTGGGTGAAGCTTTCTTT. This codes for CASTFGVGEAFF.

J is TRBJ2-6 and V is TRBV4-1, with D unresolved. The CDR3 totals 15 residues. Per germline, CDR1 MGHRA and CDR2 YSYEKL. V lost 1 base and J lost 2, with 6 bases in between. CDR3 nucleotide sequence: TGCGCCAGCAGCCAAGGGCCTGCTGGGGCCAACGTCCTGACTTTC. Its translation is CASSQGPAGANVLTF.

The rearrangement links TRBV20-1 to TRBJ1-2; D remains ambiguous. The CDR3 sequence is 13 residues long. Germline assignment: CDR1 DFQATT and CDR2 SNEGSKA (reference sequence). Trimming took off 3 bases at V and 8 bases at J, with 16 bases between the two ends. CDR3 sequence (DNA): TGCAGTGCTAGTCGAGTAGCCGACCAAGGCTACACCTTC. It specifies CSASRVADQGYTF.

In its sample, this clone was seen a few times. The chain recombines TRBV2 with TRBJ2-3, with 8 bases identical to TRBD2. V lost 4 bases, J lost 5 bases, and 11 bases stayed unmatched. Germline V gives CDR1 SNHLY, CDR2 FYNNEI. The CDR3 spans 16 residues. CDR3 loop: CASSGPRGGRGDTQYF. The CDR3 nucleotides are TGTGCCAGCAGTGGACCCCGGGGGGGCCGCGGAGATACGCAGTATTTT.

The genes are TRBV30 and TRBJ1-3, with D unclear. The CDR3 contains 15 residues. Germline CDR1 reads GTSNPN; CDR2 reads SVGIG (reference sequence). V was shortened by 3 bases and J by 3 bases, with 15 bases between the two germline ends. CDR3 region: CAWSERSLGGNTIYF. The DNA of the CDR3 is TGTGCCTGGAGCGAGAGGTCGCTGGGTGGAAACACCATATATTTT.

This clone was recorded a few times. The chain joins TRBV14 to TRBJ1-6; D not resolved. Trimming cost V 4 bases and J 9 bases, with 16 bases left between them. Germline CDR1 reads SGHDN; CDR2 reads FVKESK. There are 15 residues in the CDR3. CDR3 nucleotide sequence: TGTGCCAGCAGCCTTTGGAGGGTAGGGTCTTCACCCCTCCACTTT. Translation gives CASSLWRVGSSPLHF.

The rearrangement uses TRBV4-2 and TRBJ1-5; a weak D match, TRBD1 (6 bases). The length of the CDR3 is 14 residues. V gave up 5 bases and J gave up 1 base, with 9 bases separating them. CDR1 LGHNA and CDR2 YNFKEQ come from the germline V gene. CDR3: CASSRGLSNQPQHF. CDR3 nucleotides: TGTGCCAGCAGCAGGGGGTTGAGCAATCAGCCCCAGCATTTT.

The chain couples TRBV30 to TRBJ2-7, with D perhaps TRBD2 (6 bases). Germline V gene lookup returns CDR1 GTSNPN and CDR2 SVGIG (reference sequence). V shed 3 bases and J shed 2 bases, with 20 bases lying between them. CDR3 length: 16 residues. The CDR3 DNA reads TGTGCCTGGAGCCCAAGCAAGCGGGTCCTGGCCTACGAGCAGTACTTC. This translates into CAWSPSKRVLAYEQYF.

This sequence joins TRBV6-5 and TRBJ2-2; tentative D call: TRBD2 (6 bases). The V gene lost 6 bases and the J gene lost 2 bases, with 10 bases spanning the gap. The germline V gene encodes CDR1 MNHEY and CDR2 SVGAGI. The CDR3 loop spans 14 amino acids. The chain's CDR3 is CASSAGGNTGELFF. The DNA of the CDR3 is TGTGCCAGCAGCGCCGGGGGTAACACCGGGGAGCTGTTTTTT.

The chain uses TRBV5-4 and TRBJ2-3; 7 nucleotides line up with TRBD2. The CDR3 is made up of 16 amino acids. CDR1 and CDR2 from the germline V gene are SGHNT and YYREEE (reference sequence). Trimming removed 4 bases from V and 2 bases from J; junction bases left unmatched: 10. As DNA, the CDR3 is TGTGCCAGCAGCCCCGACATAGCGGGTTCCACAGATACGCAGTATTTT. It is translated as CASSPDIAGSTDTQYF. Full variable domain (outside the CDR3, taken from reference TRBV5-4 and TRBJ2-3): ETGVTQSPTHLIKTRGQQVTLRCSSQSGHNTVSWYQQALGQGPQFIFQYYREEENGRGNFPPRFSGLQFPNYSSELNVNALELDDSALYLCASSPDIAGSTDTQYFGPGTRLTVL.

The table lists this clone with a count of one. The chain employs TRBV9 and TRBJ2-2, with TRBD1 matching 12 bases. The germline CDR1 and CDR2 sequences are SGDLS and YYNGEE. V shed 4 bases and J 6 bases; nucleotides not matched to a gene: 10. CDR3 size: 17 residues. The chain's CDR3 is CASSFHRDRGRPGELFF. The CDR3 DNA follows: TGTGCCAGCAGCTTTCACCGGGACAGGGGGCGCCCCGGGGAGCTGTTTTTT.

In this sample, this clone turned up a few times. The chain recombines TRBV2 with TRBJ1-2; TRBD1 matches at 8 bases. The junction had 3 bases not matched to a gene; V was cut back by 2 bases and J by 4 bases. This CDR3 is 14 amino acids long. From germline, CDR1 is SNHLY and CDR2 FYNNEI. In DNA, the CDR3 is TGTGCCAGCAGTGAACAGGGGGCCGCCTATGGCTACACCTTC. Amino acids: CASSEQGAAYGYTF.

The chain links TRBV3-1 (or the pseudogene TRBV3-2) to TRBJ1-1; 9 bases line up with TRBD1. The trim removed 1 base at V and 3 bases at J, leaving 6 bases unmatched. The CDR3 extends over 16 amino acids. Per germline, CDR1 LGHDT and CDR2 YNNKEL (reference sequence). The CDR3 is CASSQGTGVGDTEAFF. The CDR3 DNA follows: TGTGCCAGCAGCCAAGGGACAGGGGTTGGAGACACTGAAGCTTTCTTT.

This sequence joins TRBV11-2 and TRBJ1-3; D is uncertain. V was cut by 5 bases and J by 4 bases, with 15 bases left in between. The CDR3 totals 15 residues. Germline V gene lookup returns CDR1 SGHAT and CDR2 FQNNGV. The CDR3 here is CASSITDGLGNTIYF. CDR3 DNA: TGTGCCAGCAGCATAACAGACGGCCTGGGAAACACCATATATTTT.

The sample holds one count of this clone. V and J are TRBV28 and TRBJ2-2; D may be TRBD1 (5 bases). From germline, CDR1 is MDHEN and CDR2 SYDVKM. CDR3 size: 14 residues. V dropped 10 bases and J dropped 3 bases, with 15 bases sitting between them. The CDR3 coding sequence is TGTGCCACAACCAAGGGGCGCGACACCGGGGAGCTGTTTTTT. Amino acids: CATTKGRDTGELFF.

V and J are TRBV6-5 and TRBJ1-3; TRBD1 aligns across 7 bases. This CDR3 region has 14 residues. In germline, CDR1 is MNHEY, CDR2 SVGAGI. V shed 2 bases, J shed 2 bases, and the junction held 0 bases outside the gene matches. For the CDR3, the DNA is TGTGCCAGCAGTTACGACAGGGCTGGAAACACCATATATTTT. This translates into CASSYDRAGNTIYF.

The rearrangement links TRBV30 to TRBJ1-6, with D tentatively TRBD1 (5 bases). The CDR3 is 13 residues long. V lost 3 bases, J lost 6 bases, and 9 bases lay in between. Germline CDR1 and CDR2: GTSNPN and SVGIG (reference sequence). CDR3: CAWRQERNSPLHF. The CDR3 DNA is TGTGCCTGGAGACAGGAGCGTAATTCACCCCTCCACTTT.